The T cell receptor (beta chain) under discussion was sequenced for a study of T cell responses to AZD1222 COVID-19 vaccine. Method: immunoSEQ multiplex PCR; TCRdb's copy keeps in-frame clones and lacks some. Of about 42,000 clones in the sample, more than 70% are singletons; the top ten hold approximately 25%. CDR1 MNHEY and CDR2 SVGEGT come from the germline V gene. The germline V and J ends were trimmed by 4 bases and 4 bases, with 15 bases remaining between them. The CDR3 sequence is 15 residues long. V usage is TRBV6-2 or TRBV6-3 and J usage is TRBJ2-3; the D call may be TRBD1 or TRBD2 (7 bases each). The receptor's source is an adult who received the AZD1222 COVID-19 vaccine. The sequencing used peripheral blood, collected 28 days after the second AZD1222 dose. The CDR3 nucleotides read TGTGCCAGCAGTTCCCAGGGGGGGGTTCCAGATACGCAGTATTTT. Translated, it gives CASSSQGGVPDTQYF.